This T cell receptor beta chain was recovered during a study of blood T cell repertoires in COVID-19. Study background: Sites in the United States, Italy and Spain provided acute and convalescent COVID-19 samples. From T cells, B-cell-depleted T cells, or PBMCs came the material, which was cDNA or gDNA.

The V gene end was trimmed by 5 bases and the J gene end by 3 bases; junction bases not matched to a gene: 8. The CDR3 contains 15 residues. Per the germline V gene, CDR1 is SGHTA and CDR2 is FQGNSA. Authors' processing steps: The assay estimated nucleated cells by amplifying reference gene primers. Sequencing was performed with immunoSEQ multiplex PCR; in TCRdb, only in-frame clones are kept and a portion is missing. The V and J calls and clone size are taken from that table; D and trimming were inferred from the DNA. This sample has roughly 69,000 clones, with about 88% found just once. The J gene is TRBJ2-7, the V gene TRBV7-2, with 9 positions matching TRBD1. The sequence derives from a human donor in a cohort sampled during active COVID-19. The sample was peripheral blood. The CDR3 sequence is CASSLSTGGDYEQYF. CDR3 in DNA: TGTGCCAGCAGCCTCTCGACAGGGGGGGACTACGAGCAGTACTTC.